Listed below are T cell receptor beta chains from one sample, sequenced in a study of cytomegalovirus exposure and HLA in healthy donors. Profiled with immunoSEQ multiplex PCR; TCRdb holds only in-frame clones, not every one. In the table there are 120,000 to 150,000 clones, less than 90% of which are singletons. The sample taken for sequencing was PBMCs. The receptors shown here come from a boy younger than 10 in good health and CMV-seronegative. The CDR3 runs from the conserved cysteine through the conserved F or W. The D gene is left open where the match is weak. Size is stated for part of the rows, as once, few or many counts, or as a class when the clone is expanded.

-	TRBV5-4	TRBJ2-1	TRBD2	TGTGCCAGCAGCTTTAGCGGGGGGGCGAAAGAGCAGTTCTTC	CASSFSGGAKEQFF
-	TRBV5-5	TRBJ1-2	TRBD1	TGTGCCAGCAGCCGCGGACAGGTCATGACCTTC	CASSRGQVMTF
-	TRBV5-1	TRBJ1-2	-	TGCGCCAGCAGCTTGGACGGGGGCTATGGCTACACCTTC	CASSLDGGYGYTF
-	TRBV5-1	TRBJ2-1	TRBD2	TGCGCCAGCAGCTTGATTTTGCGGGGGGGTAACAATGAGCAGTTCTTC	CASSLILRGGNNEQFF
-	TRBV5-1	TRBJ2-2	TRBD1	TGCGCCAGCAGCCCGGGCACCGGGACAGGTTTCACCGGGGAGCTGTTTTTT	CASSPGTGTGFTGELFF
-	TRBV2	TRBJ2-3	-	TGTGCCAGCAGTAGCCTCTTAACGCAGTATTTT	CASSSLLTQYF
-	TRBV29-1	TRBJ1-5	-	TGCAGCGTTAGCAAGGGGCTTGGACAGCCCCAGCATTTT	CSVSKGLGQPQHF
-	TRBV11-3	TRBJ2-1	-	TGTGCCAGCAGTACCCAGTCGCCTGCCTACAATGAGCAGTTCTTC	CASSTQSPAYNEQFF
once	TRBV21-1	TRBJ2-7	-	TGTGCCAGCAGCAATGACCAGGGGAAAAGCTACGAGCAGTACTTC	CASSNDQGKSYEQYF
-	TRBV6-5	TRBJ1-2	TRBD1	TGTGCCAGCAGGAGGGACAGGGGCTATGGCTACACCTTC	CASRRDRGYGYTF
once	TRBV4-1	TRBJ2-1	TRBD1	TGCGCCAGCAGCCAACTCCCGGGACAGGGGACCTCCACCTACAATGAGCAGTTCTTC	CASSQLPGQGTSTYNEQFF
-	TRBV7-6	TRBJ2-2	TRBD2	TGTGCCAGCAGCTTAGTCTCGTCTACGGGGGGGTTCTACACCGGGGAGCTGTTTTTT	CASSLVSSTGGFYTGELFF
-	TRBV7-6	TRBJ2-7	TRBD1	TGTGCCAGCAGCTTCCTCGGGACAGGGCAAAGCGACGAGCAGTACTTC	CASSFLGTGQSDEQYF
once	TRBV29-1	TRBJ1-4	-	TGCAGCGTTTCAGGGTCTGATGAAAAACTGTTTTTT	CSVSGSDEKLFF
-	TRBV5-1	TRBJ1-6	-	TGCGCCAGCAGCCGAAGTCTACGTTCACCCCTCCACTTT	CASSRSLRSPLHF
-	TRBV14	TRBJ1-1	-	TGTGCCAGCAGCCAAGACCCCCCGAGGGGACTCACTGAAGCTTTCTTT	CASSQDPPRGLTEAFF
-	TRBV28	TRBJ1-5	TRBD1	TGTGCCAGCAGCTGGGACAGTAGCAATCAGCCCCAGCATTTT	CASSWDSSNQPQHF
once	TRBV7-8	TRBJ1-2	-	TGTGCCAGCAGTTTCCCCGGGGTGGGCGGCTACACCTTC	CASSFPGVGGYTF
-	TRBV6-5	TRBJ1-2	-	TGTGCCAGCTCCCCCCAGCGGCAGGCGAACTATGGCTACACCTTC	CASSPQRQANYGYTF
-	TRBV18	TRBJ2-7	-	TGTGCCAGCTCACTACAGGGTCTCAACGAGCAGTACTTC	CASSLQGLNEQYF
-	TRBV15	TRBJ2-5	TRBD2	TGTGCCACCAGCAGAGCTGGACTAGCGGGAGGGCCGGGGCGAGAGACCCAGTACTTC	CATSRAGLAGGPGRETQYF
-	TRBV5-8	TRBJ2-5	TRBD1	TGTGCCAGCAGCGTGACAGGGGGGCGAGAGACCCAGTACTTC	CASSVTGGRETQYF
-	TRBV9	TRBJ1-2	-	TGTGCCAGCAGCTCTAGGGGCTACACCTTC	CASSSRGYTF